Shown below are 7 T cell receptor beta chains from a single sample sequenced in a study of cytomegalovirus exposure and HLA in healthy donors. The data were produced by immunoSEQ multiplex PCR, yet TCRdb's version contains in-frame clones alone and is incomplete. The sample has a few hundred thousand clones; roughly 85% are singletons. Sequencing used PBMCs. All receptors come from a woman under 30 in good health and CMV-seronegative.

The J gene is TRBJ2-3, the V gene TRBV28, with 7 positions matching TRBD2. The CDR3 consists of 14 residues. With V trimmed by 8 bases and J by 3 bases, 8 bases remained unmatched. From germline, CDR1 is MDHEN and CDR2 SYDVKM. CDR3 in amino acids: CASVTSVPTDTQYF. The CDR3 DNA reads TGTGCCAGCGTTACTAGCGTTCCAACAGATACGCAGTATTTT.

The chain links TRBV7-3 to TRBJ1-6, with a possible D match to TRBD1 (5 bases). Deletions cut 1 base from V and 9 bases from J, with 10 bases between. The length of the CDR3 is 14 residues. Per the germline V gene, CDR1 is SGHTA and CDR2 is FQGTGA. This CDR3 reads CASSLKGDRSPLHF. DNA for the CDR3: TGTGCCAGCAGCTTAAAAGGGGATCGTTCACCCCTCCACTTT. Together with reference TRBV7-3 and TRBJ1-6, the CDR3 gives the full variable domain: GAGVSQTPSNKVTEKGKYVELRCDPISGHTALYWYRQSLGQGPEFLIYFQGTGAADDSGLPNDRFFAVRPEGSVSTLKIQRTERGDSAVYLCASSLKGDRSPLHFGNGTRLTVT.

The V gene is TRBV6-1, the J gene TRBJ1-4; 7 bases match TRBD1. In germline, CDR1 is MNHNS, CDR2 SASEGT. V lost 10 bases, J lost 8 bases, and 7 bases stayed unmatched. This CDR3 is built from 12 residues. CDR3 sequence: CATSQGGEKLFF. CDR3 DNA sequence: TGTGCCACCTCGCAGGGGGGCGAAAAACTGTTTTTT.

The rearrangement uses TRBV5-1 and TRBJ2-5; D perhaps matches TRBD2 (5 bases). This CDR3 region has 15 residues. Looked up from germline, CDR1 is SGHRS and CDR2 is YFSETQ. Trimming cost V 1 base and J 2 bases, with 12 bases left between them. CDR3 DNA: TGCGCCAGCAGCTTGATGCGGGCGCAACAAGAGACCCAGTACTTC. Translating it yields CASSLMRAQQETQYF.

The chain carries TRBV6-1 and TRBJ2-7; TRBD1 matches 11 bases. Trimming took 11 bases from V and 4 from J; bases not matched to a gene: 10. The CDR3 totals 14 residues. Germline loops: CDR1 MNHNS, CDR2 SASEGT. CDR3 region: CAGDPGTGGYEQYF. The CDR3, as DNA: TGTGCCGGAGACCCCGGGACAGGGGGATACGAGCAGTACTTC.

The rearrangement joins TRBV5-1 to TRBJ1-2; TRBD1 matches at 11 bases. The germline gives CDR1 SGHRS, CDR2 YFSETQ. Trimming took 7 bases from V and 8 from J; bases not matched to a gene: 13. The CDR3 extends over 15 amino acids. For the CDR3, the DNA is TGCGCCAGCGGTCGGGACAGGGGGGTCGATGGCGGCTACACCTTC. The encoded protein is CASGRDRGVDGGYTF.

The V gene is TRBV5-1, the J gene TRBJ1-4; no definite D call. The CDR3 is 14 amino acids. CDR1 and CDR2 from the germline V gene are SGHRS and YFSETQ. The ends were cut back, 0 bases at V and 6 bases at J, with 9 bases in the middle. In DNA, the CDR3 is TGCGCCAGCAGCTTGGGATGGGAGGATGAAAAACTGTTTTTT. Translating it yields CASSLGWEDEKLFF.